Shown below are 25 T cell receptor beta chains from a single sample sequenced in a study of blood T cells in healthy people across ages. Through a sample-barcoded 5' primer and a J-beta primer mix, a second PCR was run for about 7 to 12 cycles. TCRdb reprocessed the 5' RACE reads via MiXCR and lists one record per CDR3 protein. Of hundreds of thousands of distinct CDR3 sequences listed, roughly 47% were seen once; the top ten hold less than 25%. The sample consisted of blood. The receptor source for this set is a woman aged 60-75 years in good health.

This rearrangement joins TRBV6-2 or TRBV6-3 to TRBJ2-2; tentatively, D is TRBD1 (6 bases). Germline CDR1 reads MNHEY; CDR2 reads SVGEGT. Trimming pared 6 bases from V and 5 bases from J, leaving 10 bases between. The CDR3 spans 13 residues. The CDR3: CASRGAATGELFF. In nucleotides, the CDR3 is TGTGCCAGCAGGGGGGCCGCAACCGGGGAGCTGTTTTTT.

This clonotype has only a few counts. The chain recombines TRBV27 with TRBJ2-3; D is uncertain. CDR1 MNHEY and CDR2 SMNVEV come from the germline V gene (reference sequence). V was cut by 5 bases and J by 4 bases, with 10 bases left in between. The CDR3 length is 13 residues. The CDR3 DNA reads as TGTGCCAGCAGTCCCCGGACCTCAGATACGCAGTATTTT. Its translation: CASSPRTSDTQYF.

V is TRBV20-1 and J is TRBJ1-5, with 12 positions matching TRBD1. The length of the CDR3 is 16 residues. V shed 2 bases, J shed 4 bases, and the junction held 6 bases outside the gene matches. In germline, CDR1 is DFQATT, CDR2 SNEGSKA (reference sequence). CDR3 residues: CSARRPGQGANQPQHF. The CDR3 DNA reads TGCAGTGCTAGAAGACCGGGACAGGGGGCTAATCAGCCCCAGCATTTT.

Details on this clonotype: Germline and junction disagree at one end, which may indicate a read error. The J gene is TRBJ2-3, the V gene TRBV12-3 or TRBV12-4; TRBD1 might be the D (5 bases). The CDR3 runs to 16 residues. The CDR3 DNA is TGTGCCAGTAGTTTGGGGCTGAGTCTCCCCACAGATACGCAGTATTTT. It yields the protein CASSLGLSLPTDTQYF.

This clonotype was counted many times. The chain has TRBV5-6 and TRBJ2-7; no clear D gene. The germline V gene has CDR1 SGHDT and CDR2 YYEEEE. V dropped 1 base and J dropped 4 bases, with 9 bases sitting between them. CDR3 length equals 13 residues. As DNA, the CDR3 is TGTGCCAGCAGCTTGTCGGTGACTTACGAGCAGTACTTC. This translates into CASSLSVTYEQYF.

The chain's CDR3 is CSAVTSGGDWGEQYF. The CDR3 nucleotides read TGCAGTGCCGTTACTAGCGGGGGGGACTGGGGCGAGCAGTACTTC. The chain combines TRBV20-1 with TRBJ2-7, with 13 bases that match TRBD2. The CDR3 runs 15 residues. Germline assignment: CDR1 DFQATT and CDR2 SNEGSKA (reference sequence). Trimming cost V 6 bases and J 6 bases; bases outside gene matches: 11.

This clonotype was counted a few times. V usage is TRBV11-2 and J usage is TRBJ2-5; the D is unclear. The V and J ends lost 0 bases and 2 bases respectively, with 19 bases between them. Germline CDR1 SGHAT, CDR2 FQNNGV. CDR3 size: 18 residues. The chain's CDR3 is CASSLEVITFKTQETQYF. For the CDR3, the DNA is TGTGCCAGCAGCTTAGAAGTTATAACTTTTAAAACACAAGAGACCCAGTACTTC.

In this sample, this clonotype turned up a few times. The chain recombines TRBV13 with TRBJ2-1; possibly TRBD2 for D (5 bases). Trimming left V 6 bases short and J 7 bases short, with 16 bases between. The germline V gene encodes CDR1 PRHDT and CDR2 FYEKMQ (reference sequence). This CDR3 has 14 residues. The chain's CDR3 is CASRGGLAVNEQFF. CDR3 DNA: TGTGCCAGCAGAGGCGGGCTAGCCGTAAATGAGCAGTTCTTC.

V gene TRBV7-9 combines with J gene TRBJ2-1, with 7 bases that match TRBD2. The CDR3 has 16 amino acids. Trimming took 5 bases from V and 3 from J; bases not matched to a gene: 10. Per the germline V gene, CDR1 is SEHNR and CDR2 is FQNEAQ (reference sequence). CDR3 sequence (DNA): TGTGCCAGCAGCCCCCGGAAGGCGGGGGACTACAATGAGCAGTTCTTC. It codes for CASSPRKAGDYNEQFF.

This clonotype was seen a handful of times. The CDR3 here is CASSLGGTDYGYTF. The CDR3 DNA sequence: TGCGCCAGCAGCTTGGGAGGAACCGACTATGGCTACACCTTC. J is TRBJ1-2 and V is TRBV5-1; D call uncertain. Germline CDR1 SGHRS, CDR2 YFSETQ. The CDR3 covers 14 residues. The V end was cut by 0 bases, the J end by 3 bases, with 9 bases between.

For this clonotype: Without the conserved terminal phenylalanine or tryptophan, this CDR3 likely stems from a read error. DNA of the CDR3: TGCAGTGCTAGGGACAACAGGAACTACAATGAGCAGTTCTTG. Translating it yields CSARDNRNYNEQFL. The chain uses TRBV20-1 and TRBJ2-1; possible D gene TRBD1, 5 bases. CDR1 is DFQATT and CDR2 is SNEGSKA in the germline V gene (reference sequence). Between the trimmed V and J ends, which lost 3 bases and 3 bases, there was a span of 12 bases. The CDR3 is 14 residues long.

V and J are TRBV10-3 and TRBJ2-1; 9 nucleotides align to TRBD2. The CDR3 loop spans 15 amino acids. CDR1 and CDR2 from the germline V gene are ENHRY and SYGVKD. After removal of 3 bases from V and 8 bases from J, the junction contained 8 bases not matched to a gene. The CDR3 protein is CAISDFSGGIDEQFF. For the CDR3, the DNA is TGTGCCATCAGTGACTTCAGCGGGGGGATCGATGAGCAGTTCTTC.

This clonotype showed up just a few times. The V call is TRBV7-6, the J call TRBJ2-6; D is ambiguous. The ends were cut back, 5 bases at V and 0 bases at J, with 14 bases in the middle. The CDR3 totals 17 residues. Germline CDR1 reads SGHVS; CDR2 reads FNYEAQ. CDR3 nucleotides: TGTGCCAGCAGCCCAACGCCGAGCAGCTCTGGGGCCAACGTCCTGACTTTC. Amino acids: CASSPTPSSSGANVLTF.

At least ten counts were recorded for this clonotype. The V and J genes are TRBV4-3 and TRBJ2-1, with unresolved D. V gave up 3 bases and J gave up 6 bases, with 18 bases separating them. From germline, CDR1 is LGHNA and CDR2 YSLEER. The CDR3 has 16 residues. The CDR3: CASSQAPEPNLNEQFF. CDR3 nucleotides: TGCGCCAGCAGCCAGGCGCCAGAGCCCAACCTCAATGAGCAGTTCTTC.

The rearrangement links TRBV20-1 to TRBJ1-4; D remains ambiguous. CDR1 and CDR2 from the germline V gene are DFQATT and SNEGSKA (reference sequence). V was shortened by 2 bases and J by 2 bases, with 9 bases between the two germline ends. This CDR3 contains 14 residues. CDR3: CSARSPMTNEKLFF. The CDR3 DNA is TGCAGTGCTAGAAGCCCTATGACTAATGAAAAACTGTTTTTT.

J is TRBJ2-7 and V is TRBV6-6; 10 bases agree with TRBD1. The trim removed 6 bases at V and 6 bases at J, leaving 11 bases unmatched. This CDR3 contains 15 residues. Germline CDR1 MNHNY, CDR2 SVGAGI (reference sequence). The CDR3 region is CASSFPPGQGSEQYF. In DNA form, the CDR3 reads TGTGCCAGCAGCTTTCCCCCGGGACAGGGGTCCGAGCAGTACTTC.

A few counts support this clonotype. The chain recombines TRBV6-1 with TRBJ2-7; the D gene is possibly TRBD2 (6 bases). V lost 8 bases to trimming and J lost 2 bases, with 10 bases between them. Per the germline V gene, CDR1 is MNHNS and CDR2 is SASEGT. The CDR3 is 12 residues long. CDR3 sequence: CASEEGTYEQYF. DNA for the CDR3: TGTGCCAGCGAGGAGGGAACCTACGAGCAGTACTTC.

Ten or more counts support this clonotype. A read error may produce the germline difference seen at one junction end. This chain joins TRBV5-1 and TRBJ2-7; D possibly corresponds to TRBD2 (5 bases). The CDR3 runs 12 residues. Germline V gene data show CDR1 as SGHRS and CDR2 as YFSETQ. Here the CDR3 DNA reads TGTGCCAGCAGCTTAGATCGAGGGGAGCAGTACTTC. Translating gives CASSLDRGEQYF.

The genes are TRBV5-1 and TRBJ2-4; no clear D gene. The DNA end is more similar to TRBJ2-7, so the J call may be wrong. There are 13 residues in the CDR3. CDR1 and CDR2 from the germline V gene are SGHRS and YFSETQ. The CDR3 is CASSFAADYEQYF. CDR3 bases: TGCGCCAGCAGCTTTGCGGCGGACTACGAGCAGTACTTC.

The chain carries TRBV5-1 and TRBJ2-7; 10 bases agree with TRBD1. V lost 5 bases and J lost 3; bases outside the gene matches: 8. This CDR3 comprises 15 residues. The germline CDR1 and CDR2 sequences are SGHRS and YFSETQ. The CDR3 sequence is CASRNGQGGHYEQYF. CDR3 DNA: TGCGCCAGCAGGAACGGACAGGGGGGCCACTACGAGCAGTACTTC.

There are a few counts of this clonotype. In DNA, the CDR3 is TGTGCCAGCAGCTATGGGACAGGGGAATACCACGAGCAGTACTTC. Amino acid sequence: CASSYGTGEYHEQYF. The V call is TRBV7-6, the J call TRBJ2-4, with 10 bases matching TRBD1. The J call may be faulty, since TRBJ2-7 better matches the DNA end. The CDR3 contains 15 residues. CDR1 and CDR2 from the germline V gene are SGHVS and FNYEAQ.

The chain couples TRBV7-9 to TRBJ1-2; the D gene is possibly TRBD1 (6 bases). V lost 4 bases and J lost 4, with 19 bases in between. The germline V gene encodes CDR1 SEHNR and CDR2 FQNEAQ (reference sequence). The CDR3 consists of 16 residues. The chain's CDR3 is CASSSLVFAGAYGYTF. CDR3 in DNA: TGTGCCAGCAGCTCCTTGGTATTTGCAGGGGCCTATGGCTACACCTTC.

This clonotype was seen a handful of times. The chain is built from TRBV6-2 or TRBV6-3 and TRBJ2-7; 14 nucleotides align to TRBD2. Germline-derived CDR1 and CDR2 are MNHEY and SVGEGT. V lost 7 bases and J lost 5; bases outside the gene matches: 16. The CDR3 is made up of 18 amino acids. The CDR3 loop is CASKFSGTSGSRTHEQYF. The CDR3 nucleotides are TGTGCCAGCAAATTCTCCGGGACTAGCGGGAGTCGGACCCACGAGCAGTACTTC.

The chain employs TRBV20-1 and TRBJ1-1, with 7 positions matching TRBD1. The ends lost 5 bases at V and 8 bases at J; junction bases unmatched: 5. The CDR3 totals 11 residues. CDR1 is DFQATT, CDR2 SNEGSKA, per germline (reference sequence). The CDR3 DNA is TGCAGTGCTCTCCCGGACAGGGAAGCTTTCTTT. It codes for CSALPDREAFF.

V usage is TRBV10-3 and J usage is TRBJ2-5, with TRBD2 as a possible D gene (5 bases). The germline gives CDR1 ENHRY, CDR2 SYGVKD. Trimming removed 4 bases from V and 4 bases from J, with 13 bases in between. The CDR3 has 14 residues. This chain's CDR3 is CAISGQLVRETQYF. In nucleotides, the CDR3 is TGTGCCATCAGTGGACAACTAGTACGAGAGACCCAGTACTTC.